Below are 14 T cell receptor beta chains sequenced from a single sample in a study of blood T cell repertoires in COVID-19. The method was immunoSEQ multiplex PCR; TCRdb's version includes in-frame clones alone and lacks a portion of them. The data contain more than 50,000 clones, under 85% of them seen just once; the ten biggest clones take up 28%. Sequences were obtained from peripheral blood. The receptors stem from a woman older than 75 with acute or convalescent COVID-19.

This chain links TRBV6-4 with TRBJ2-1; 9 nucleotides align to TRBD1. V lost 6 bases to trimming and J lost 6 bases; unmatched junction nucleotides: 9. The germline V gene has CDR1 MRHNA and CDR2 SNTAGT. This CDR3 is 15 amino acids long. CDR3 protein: CASRPGTGWGNEQFF. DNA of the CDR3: TGTGCCAGCAGGCCCGGGACAGGGTGGGGCAATGAGCAGTTCTTC.

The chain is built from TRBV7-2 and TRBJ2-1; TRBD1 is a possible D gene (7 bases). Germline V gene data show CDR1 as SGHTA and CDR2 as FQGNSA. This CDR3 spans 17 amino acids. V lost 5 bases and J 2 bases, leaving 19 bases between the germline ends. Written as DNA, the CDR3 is TGTGCCAGCAGCACCCGGCGGGACAGATTGACCTACAATGAGCAGTTCTTC. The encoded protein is CASSTRRDRLTYNEQFF.

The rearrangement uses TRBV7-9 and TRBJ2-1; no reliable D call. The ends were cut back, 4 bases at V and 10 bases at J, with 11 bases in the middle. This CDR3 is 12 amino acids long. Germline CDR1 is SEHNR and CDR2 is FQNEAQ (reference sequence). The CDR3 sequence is CASSSVSREQFF. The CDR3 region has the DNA TGTGCCAGCAGCTCCGTCTCCAGGGAGCAGTTCTTC.

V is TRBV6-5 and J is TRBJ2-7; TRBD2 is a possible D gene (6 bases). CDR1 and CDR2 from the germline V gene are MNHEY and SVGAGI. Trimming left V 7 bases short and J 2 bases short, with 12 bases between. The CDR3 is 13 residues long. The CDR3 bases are TGTGCCAGCACCGGGACTGCTACCTACGAGCAGTACTTC. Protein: CASTGTATYEQYF.

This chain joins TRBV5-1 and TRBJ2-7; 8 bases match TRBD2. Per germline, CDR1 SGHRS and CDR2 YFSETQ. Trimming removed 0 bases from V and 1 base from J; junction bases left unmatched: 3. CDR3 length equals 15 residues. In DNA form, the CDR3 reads TGCGCCAGCAGCTTGGACGGGACTAGATCCTACGAGCAGTACTTC. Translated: CASSLDGTRSYEQYF.

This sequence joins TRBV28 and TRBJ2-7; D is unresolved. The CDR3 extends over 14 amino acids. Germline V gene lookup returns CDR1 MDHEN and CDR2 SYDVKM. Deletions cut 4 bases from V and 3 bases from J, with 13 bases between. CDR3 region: CASSSPLRYYEQYF. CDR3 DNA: TGTGCCAGCAGTTCGCCACTCCGTTACTACGAGCAGTACTTC.

The CDR3 DNA reads as TGCGCCAGCAGCCAAACCAGTCCCCGCTACGAGCAGTACTTC. Translation gives CASSQTSPRYEQYF. The V gene is TRBV5-1, the J gene TRBJ2-7; D call uncertain. Looked up from germline, CDR1 is SGHRS and CDR2 is YFSETQ. The CDR3 contains 14 residues. Trimming took 4 bases from V and 3 from J, leaving 14 bases between them.

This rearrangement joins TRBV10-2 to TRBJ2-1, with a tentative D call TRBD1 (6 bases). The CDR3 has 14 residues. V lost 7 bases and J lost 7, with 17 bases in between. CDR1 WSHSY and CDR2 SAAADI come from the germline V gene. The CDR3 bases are TGCGCCAGCACCCTGTCCGGTAGGGGGAATGAGCAGTTCTTC. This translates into CASTLSGRGNEQFF.

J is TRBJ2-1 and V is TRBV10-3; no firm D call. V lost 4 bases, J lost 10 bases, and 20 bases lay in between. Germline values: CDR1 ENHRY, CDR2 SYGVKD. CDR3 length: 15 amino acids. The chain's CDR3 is CAISGGVGSGLEQFF. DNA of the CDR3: TGTGCCATCAGTGGAGGAGTCGGCTCGGGTCTGGAGCAGTTCTTC.

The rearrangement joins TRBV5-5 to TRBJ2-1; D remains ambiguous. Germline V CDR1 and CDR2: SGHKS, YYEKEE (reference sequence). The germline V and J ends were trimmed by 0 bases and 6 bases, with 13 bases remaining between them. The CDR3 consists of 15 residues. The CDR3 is CASSLVSFSGNEQFF. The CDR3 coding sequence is TGTGCCAGCAGCTTGGTTAGCTTTTCGGGCAATGAGCAGTTCTTC.

The CDR3 nucleotides read TGTGCCAGCAGGCGACCCGGGACTAGCGGGAGTGGTGAGCAGTTCTTC. Encoded protein: CASRRPGTSGSGEQFF. J is TRBJ2-1 and V is TRBV28; 14 nucleotides match TRBD2. The CDR3 is 16 residues long. V was clipped by 6 bases and J by 9 bases; unmatched bases: 10. Germline V gene lookup returns CDR1 MDHEN and CDR2 SYDVKM.

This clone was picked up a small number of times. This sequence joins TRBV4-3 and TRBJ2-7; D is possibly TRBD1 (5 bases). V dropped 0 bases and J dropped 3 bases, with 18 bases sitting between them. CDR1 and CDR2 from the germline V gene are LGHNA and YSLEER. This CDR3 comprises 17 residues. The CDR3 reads CASSQDSLGSGNYEQYF. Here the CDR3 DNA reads TGCGCCAGCAGCCAAGATTCCCTAGGGTCAGGGAACTACGAGCAGTACTTC.

The CDR3 loop is CASSLRVSDQPQHF. Here the CDR3 DNA reads TGTGCCAGCAGTTTAAGAGTTTCGGATCAGCCCCAGCATTTT. The V call is TRBV27, the J call TRBJ1-5; D call uncertain. Trimming stripped 2 bases from V and 5 bases from J, with 10 bases between. Germline V gives CDR1 MNHEY, CDR2 SMNVEV (reference sequence). The CDR3 runs to 14 residues.

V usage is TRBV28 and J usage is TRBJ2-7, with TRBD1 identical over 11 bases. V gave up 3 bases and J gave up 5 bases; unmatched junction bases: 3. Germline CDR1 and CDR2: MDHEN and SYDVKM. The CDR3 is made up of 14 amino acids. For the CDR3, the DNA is TGTGCCAGCAGTTTCCTGGACAGGGGGCACGAGCAGTACTTC. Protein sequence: CASSFLDRGHEQYF.